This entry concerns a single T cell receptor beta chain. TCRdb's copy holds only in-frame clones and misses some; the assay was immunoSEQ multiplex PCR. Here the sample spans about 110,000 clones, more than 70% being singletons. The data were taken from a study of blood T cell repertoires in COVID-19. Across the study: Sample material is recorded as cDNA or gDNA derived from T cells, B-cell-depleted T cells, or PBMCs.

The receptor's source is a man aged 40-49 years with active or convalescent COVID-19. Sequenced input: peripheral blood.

The CDR3 protein is CASSTGQSYEQYF. In DNA form, the CDR3 reads TGTGCCAGCAGCACCGGACAGTCCTACGAGCAGTACTTC. The gene calls are TRBV6-2 or TRBV6-3 and TRBJ2-7; D may be TRBD1 (6 bases). V was shortened by 6 bases and J by 1 base, with 10 bases between the two germline ends. Per germline, CDR1 MNHEY and CDR2 SVGEGT. The CDR3 has 13 residues.